This T cell receptor (beta chain) appears in the sequencing data of a study of human T cells and chemical hapten exposure. Study-level background: Per-sample TCR yields varied mainly from small pooled library volume differences. Findings and limits, study-wide: No shift was seen in TCRs above 1 in 1000 frequency with DPC sensitization.

This clonotype was counted at least ten times. No antigen is known for it. As the library was built, unique molecular identifiers were attached to individual cDNA molecules. TCRdb called the RACE reads again in MiXCR, with one record for every CDR3 protein. This sample has about 73,000 distinct CDR3 sequences, with around 8.8% found just once. The sample's time point: patch test 2, 6 weeks after DPC sensitization. Regarding treatment: therapeutic diphenylcyclopropenone sensitization with weekly scalp DPC. The CDR3 is 17 residues long. Deletions cut 0 bases from V and 3 bases from J, with 12 bases between. Germline V lookup: CDR1 MGHDK, CDR2 SYGVNS.

The gene calls are TRBV25-1 and TRBJ1-6; maybe TRBD1 (6 bases). The receptor was isolated from a woman aged 45-65 years with alopecia areata. Some clones in this sample may be carry-over from other donors' samples. The specimen comprised whole blood, sampled in connection with sensitization to the hapten diphenylcyclopropenone (DPC). CDR3 in amino acids: CASSEYGRGNYNSPLHF. DNA of the CDR3: TGTGCCAGCAGTGAATACGGCAGGGGTAACTATAATTCACCCCTCCACTTT.